The rows below give T cell receptor beta chains drawn from one sample of a study of shared clonotypes between healthy human individuals. Here immunoSEQ multiplex PCR was the method, and the copy in TCRdb shows in-frame clones only, minus some. The sample carries about 1 million clones, 75% recorded once. The sequencing input was memory CD4+ T cells sorted from blood. These receptor sequences come from a young man in good health. Each CDR3 is given without its conserved first and last residue. The size field is filled for only some rows; it gives once, few, many or a size class.

V gene	clone size	CDR3 protein
TRBV7-2	NA	ASSRGTSGLVDTQY
TRBV5-4	NA	ASSFGGADTQY
TRBV12-5	NA	ASGLSRTGNQPQH
TRBV4-1	NA	ASSQDPTGVQSATNEKLF
TRBV6-1	NA	ASSVGLYNSPLH
TRBV6-5	NA	ASRGVTGGEQF
TRBV7-9	NA	ASSLDGPIGNSPLH
TRBV10-2	once	ASRAGQAISYEQY
TRBV7-9	NA	ASSSPLGEQY
TRBV6-5	NA	ATRRSGGTEAF
TRBV2	NA	ASRPRGPLAKNIQY
TRBV2	NA	ASIEQGWNTEAF
TRBV5-8	NA	ASSSDREREAF
TRBV10-1	NA	ASSDNGGAREQF
TRBV18	NA	ASSQGQGNGYT
TRBV28	NA	ASSPFWIGPHQPQH
TRBV28	NA	ASSLAASTDTQY
TRBV19	NA	ASSTTGMNTEAF
TRBV7-9	few	ASSTGQGEDSPLH
TRBV7-8	NA	ASSLNTRGGGTDTQY
TRBV7-2	NA	ASSPQPNTGELF
TRBV19	NA	ASSIGQGSKTQY
TRBV7-9	NA	ASSLSRSSYEQY
TRBV7-9	NA	ASSSGRQGRQDGYT
TRBV18	NA	ASSPSGSTDTQY
TRBV6-1	NA	ASSAPNKGLSNSPLH
TRBV18	NA	ASSPDGTLTEKLF
TRBV10-2	NA	ASSELARGGGYT
TRBV7-9	NA	ASSPDRPTNEKLF
TRBV14	many	ASSSTRWQSLH
TRBV5-6	NA	ASSPRGGSWTEAF
TRBV7-9	NA	ASSPTYTEQY
TRBV15	NA	ATSREVHGPYEQY
TRBV11-2	NA	ASSLAGNEKLF
TRBV11-2	NA	ASEAGAANFQETQY
TRBV5-5	NA	ASSLDPGLVYEQY
TRBV7-9	NA	ASIEGYNEQF
TRBV7-2	NA	ASSSFWGSSYEQY
TRBV6-4	NA	ASTHSYGGYYEQY
TRBV11-1	NA	ASSSRTGLNEKLF
TRBV18	NA	ASSPPGSYEQY
TRBV7-3	NA	ASSGPPVGDTQY